The 21 T cell receptor beta chains listed next were all sequenced from one sample in a study of shared clonotypes between healthy human individuals. Data came from immunoSEQ multiplex PCR; TCRdb stores just in-frame clones and leaves some out. The table shows around 1.1 million clones, with approximately 78% occurring only once. Sequencing used memory CD4+ T cells from PBMCs. Documented subset: CD45RA-negative fraction. Receptors were obtained from a man aged 18 to 29 in good health. Some clones in this sample may be carry-over from other donors' samples.

The V call is TRBV5-1, the J call TRBJ2-7, with TRBD2 identical over 9 bases. This CDR3 region has 15 residues. J gave up 4 bases and V 5 bases, and 10 bases lay outside the gene matches. Germline V lookup: CDR1 SGHRS, CDR2 YFSETQ. The CDR3, as DNA: TGCGCCAGCAGAGTGCTAGCGGGGACCTCATACGAGCAGTACTTC. It is translated as CASRVLAGTSYEQYF.

Only one count was recorded for this clone. The chain is built from TRBV5-1 and TRBJ2-3; D is ambiguous. V shed 0 bases and J shed 6 bases, with 11 bases lying between them. Germline loops: CDR1 SGHRS, CDR2 YFSETQ. This CDR3 region has 14 residues. CDR3 coding DNA: TGCGCCAGCAGCTTGGGAAATTTAGGGGATACGCAGTATTTT. Translation gives CASSLGNLGDTQYF.

The gene calls are TRBV29-1 and TRBJ2-1; 12 nucleotides match TRBD1. With V trimmed by 1 base and J by 4 bases, 8 bases remained unmatched. The CDR3 loop spans 17 amino acids. The germline V gene has CDR1 SQVTM and CDR2 ANQGSEA. CDR3 protein: CSVEGGQGAPLYNEQFF. In DNA, the CDR3 is TGCAGCGTTGAAGGGGGACAGGGGGCCCCTTTGTACAATGAGCAGTTCTTC.

The chain carries TRBV2 and TRBJ1-2; 7 nucleotides agree with TRBD1. From germline, CDR1 is SNHLY and CDR2 FYNNEI. Unmatched junction bases numbered 12, after V lost 1 base and J lost 7 bases. CDR3 length: 16 amino acids. The CDR3 loop reads CASSEGTGAVFRGYTF. The DNA for the CDR3 is TGTGCCAGCAGTGAAGGGACAGGAGCCGTATTTCGTGGCTACACCTTC.

The gene calls are TRBV19 and TRBJ1-1; D is ambiguous. The germline gives CDR1 LNHDA, CDR2 SQIVND (reference sequence). The CDR3 extends over 14 amino acids. The germline V and J ends were trimmed by 3 bases and 1 base, with 9 bases remaining between them. This chain's CDR3 is CASSMSRPNTEAFF. CDR3 nucleotides: TGTGCCAGTAGTATGAGTCGGCCGAACACTGAAGCTTTCTTT.

This rearrangement joins TRBV6-6 to TRBJ2-5; possibly TRBD1 for D (6 bases). In germline, CDR1 is MNHNY, CDR2 SVGAGI (reference sequence). The CDR3 is 15 amino acids. V was trimmed by 5 bases and J by 0 bases, leaving 13 bases between them. In DNA, the CDR3 is TGTGCCAGCAGTCCCCGGGACACCAACCAAGAGACCCAGTACTTC. Translating gives CASSPRDTNQETQYF.

In its sample, this clone was seen once. This chain uses TRBV7-3 with TRBJ2-2, with 7 bases that match TRBD1. The CDR3 runs to 16 residues. The trim removed 5 bases at V and 0 bases at J, leaving 6 bases unmatched. The germline gives CDR1 SGHTA, CDR2 FQGTGA. DNA for the CDR3: TGTGCCAGCAGCCTCCGGACAGGAGCGAACACCGGGGAGCTGTTTTTT. Its translation: CASSLRTGANTGELFF.

The chain recombines TRBV5-4 with TRBJ2-4; TRBD1 agrees at 7 bases. The CDR3 spans 14 residues. Trimming cost V 5 bases and J 4 bases; bases outside gene matches: 6. Looked up from germline, CDR1 is SGHNT and CDR2 is YYREEE (reference sequence). CDR3 amino acids: CASSNRDRKNIQYF. The CDR3 bases are TGTGCCAGCAGTAACCGGGACAGAAAAAACATTCAGTACTTC.

The V call is TRBV21-1, the J call TRBJ2-7; TRBD2, the table's D call, lacks a check against the DNA. TRBV21-1 has pseudogene status. The CDR3 runs to 18 residues. The CDR3 is CASSNGTGGGRRSYEQYF. The CDR3 nucleotides are TGTGCCAGCAGCAATGGGACCGGGGGCGGGAGAAGGTCCTACGAGCAGTACTTC.

The V call is TRBV5-5, the J call TRBJ2-4; D is perhaps TRBD2 (6 bases). CDR3 size: 16 residues. Trimming removed 5 bases at V and 8 bases at J, with 23 bases between. Germline CDR1 SGHKS, CDR2 YYEKEE (reference sequence). CDR3 DNA: TGTGCCAGCAGTCCGGGGGACGCGAGAGTCGCGGACATTCAGTACTTC. Protein: CASSPGDARVADIQYF.

The chain couples TRBV15 to TRBJ2-7, with 14 bases matching TRBD2. Looked up from germline, CDR1 is LNHNV and CDR2 is YYDKDF (reference sequence). This CDR3 comprises 17 residues. The V segment lost 1 base and the J segment 3 bases; nucleotides outside the gene matches: 5. DNA for the CDR3: TGTGCCACCAGCAGAGGTGGACTAGCGGGAGGAATCTACGAGCAGTACTTC. Translating gives CATSRGGLAGGIYEQYF.

The chain couples TRBV11-1 to TRBJ2-1, with D maybe TRBD2 (7 bases). The CDR3 sequence is 17 residues long. From germline, CDR1 is SGHAT and CDR2 FQDESV (reference sequence). V lost 5 bases, J lost 0 bases, and 17 bases lay in between. The CDR3 DNA reads TGTGCCAGCAGCCCTGGGGGGGCGGCGAGCTCCTACAATGAGCAGTTCTTC. Encoded protein: CASSPGGAASSYNEQFF.

A remark on this clone: A far larger clone is just one base off, so this is likely a read error. The rearrangement links TRBV9 to TRBJ2-3; 11 bases map to TRBD2. CDR3 length: 16 residues. Per the germline V gene, CDR1 is SGDLS and CDR2 is YYNGEE. The CDR3 loop reads CVSSVDGGLAADTQYF. CDR3 sequence (DNA): TGTGTCAGCAGCGTAGATGGGGGACTAGCGGCAGATACGCAGTATTTT.

The chain employs TRBV27 and TRBJ2-1, with 7 bases that match TRBD2. The germline gives CDR1 MNHEY, CDR2 SMNVEV (reference sequence). J was trimmed by 5 bases and V by 5 bases; bases with no gene match: 9. The CDR3 spans 15 residues. CDR3 loop: CASSVRWGGDNEQFF. The DNA for the CDR3 is TGTGCCAGCAGTGTACGTTGGGGAGGGGACAATGAGCAGTTCTTC.

Of note for this clone: The identical CDR3 is also encoded by other nucleotide sequences in the sample. J is TRBJ2-3 and V is TRBV9; the match to TRBD2 covers 7 bases. The CDR3 length is 14 residues. Germline V gene lookup returns CDR1 SGDLS and CDR2 YYNGEE. Trimming at V came to 0 bases and at J to 5 bases, leaving 3 bases not matched to a gene. In DNA, the CDR3 is TGTGCCAGCAGCGTAGGCGGGAGTTTAGATACGCAGTATTTT. Residues: CASSVGGSLDTQYF.

V and J are TRBV2 and TRBJ2-3; 7 positions agree with TRBD2. The trim removed 6 bases at V and 4 bases at J, leaving 7 bases unmatched. CDR1 and CDR2 (germline): SNHLY, FYNNEI. CDR3 size: 14 residues. The CDR3 DNA reads as TGTGCCAGCAGGGGGACTACAAGCTCAGATACGCAGTATTTT. The encoded protein is CASRGTTSSDTQYF. The full variable domain, its missing parts supplied by reference TRBV2 and TRBJ2-3, is EPEVTQTPSHQVTQMGQEVILRCVPISNHLYFYWYRQILGQKVEFLVSFYNNEISEKSEIFDDQFSVERPDGSNFTLKIRSTKLEDSAMYFCASRGTTSSDTQYFGPGTRLTVL.

This chain joins TRBV7-2 and TRBJ2-2; TRBD1 matches at 8 bases. The V segment lost 5 bases and the J segment 6 bases; nucleotides outside the gene matches: 8. The germline V gene has CDR1 SGHTA and CDR2 FQGNSA. The CDR3 contains 15 residues. The CDR3 reads CASSPGTGFAGELFF. DNA of the CDR3: TGTGCCAGCAGCCCCGGGACAGGTTTCGCCGGGGAGCTGTTTTTT.

Turning to this clone: A much larger clone is a single base away; this may be a read error. The chain couples TRBV2 to TRBJ1-4; the D is unclear. CDR1 and CDR2 (germline): SNHLY, FYNNEI. The CDR3 has 12 residues. CDR3: CASMDLNERLFF. The CDR3 DNA reads as TGTGCCAGCATGGACCTTAATGAAAGACTGTTTTTT.

This clone has more than one count but fewer than ten. The V and J genes are TRBV5-1 and TRBJ1-3, with D unresolved. The CDR3 length is 13 residues. Trimming took 0 bases from V and 8 from J, leaving 9 bases between them. Germline V gene data show CDR1 as SGHRS and CDR2 as YFSETQ. The CDR3 sequence: CASSLAPLDTIYF. CDR3 sequence (DNA): TGCGCCAGCAGCTTGGCCCCTCTGGACACCATATATTTT.

V usage is TRBV2 and J usage is TRBJ2-7; TRBD2 agrees at 8 bases. Per germline, CDR1 SNHLY and CDR2 FYNNEI. This CDR3 contains 10 residues. The CDR3 DNA follows: TGTGTCGTCGGGAGGGACGAGCAGTACTTC. This sequence encodes CVVGRDEQYF.

The chain has TRBV6-5 and TRBJ2-5, with 8 nucleotides matching TRBD2. V trimming: 7 bases; J trimming: 1 base; junction bases outside the gene matches: 8. Germline V gives CDR1 MNHEY, CDR2 SVGAGI. The CDR3 is 15 amino acids. The CDR3 is CASTRGTSGQETQYF. CDR3 nucleotide sequence: TGTGCCAGCACTCGAGGTACTAGCGGCCAAGAGACCCAGTACTTC.